This entry is about one T cell receptor (beta chain). The antigen remains undetermined. This specimen comes from a study of cytomegalovirus exposure and HLA in healthy donors. Some clones are missing from TCRdb's copy, which holds only in-frame ones; the method was immunoSEQ multiplex PCR. The repertoire includes fewer than 120,000 clones, roughly 90% of them detected once, and 1.4% sits in the top ten. Findings and limits, study-wide: Among the CMV-associated chains, three were confirmed in vitro as specific for CMV antigens.

The germline V gene has CDR1 SGDLS and CDR2 YYNGEE. The CDR3 totals 17 residues. V shed 3 bases, J shed 3 bases, and the junction held 10 bases outside the gene matches. The clonotype comes from a woman aged 25-40 years in good health and CMV-seropositive. The sample consisted of PBMCs. V gene TRBV9 combines with J gene TRBJ2-3; 10 bases map to TRBD2. The CDR3 reads CASSAINPSGRTDTQYF. CDR3 DNA: TGTGCCAGCAGCGCGATTAACCCTAGCGGGAGAACAGATACGCAGTATTTT.